This T cell receptor beta chain stems from a study of beta chain features in type 1 diabetes. About the research overall: Age, gender, cell numbers and subset yield matched between patients and controls.

The V gene's germline CDR1 is MNHNS and CDR2 SASEGT. The junction had 5 bases not matched to a gene; V was cut back by 2 bases and J by 3 bases. CDR3 length: 16 residues. In regard to this clone: Antigen: not known.

Study-wide results and caveats: Patients' naive, central memory and regulatory TCRB repertoires appeared more alike than those of healthy donors. At VDJ recombination sites, type 1 diabetes patients had fewer insertions and more deleted nucleotides. Shorter TCRB CDR3s, moderately but significantly so, marked every one of the four CD4+ subsets in Type 1 diabetes patients.

All of the isolated RNA was reverse transcribed, so expressed TCRB transcripts were sequenced. Sequencing used immunoSEQ multiplex PCR; TCRdb keeps in-frame clones, though not all of them. The sample holds roughly 230,000 clones; about 10% are singletons and the top ten take around 0.031%. This receptor was obtained from a young woman in good health. Input material: naive CD4+ T cells from blood. The chain combines TRBV6-1 with TRBJ2-2; TRBD1 matches 8 bases. For the CDR3, the DNA is TGTGCCAGCAGTGAAAGGGACAGGAGGGACACCGGGGAGCTGTTTTTT. Encoded protein: CASSERDRRDTGELFF.